One sample yielded the 21 T cell receptor beta chains listed below, sequenced in a study of identical twins. A single record per CDR3 protein comes from TCRdb applying MiXCR to the 5' RACE reads. Altogether 500,000 or so distinct CDR3 sequences are present, approximately 22% being singletons, with the ten largest covering roughly 0.91%. The data also belong to a second study, concerning T cells expressing NK-cell markers.

Sequences were obtained from CD4+ T cells sorted from blood. These receptor sequences come from a woman aged 18-29 years in good health.

The V call is TRBV15, the J call TRBJ2-7, with 10 bases identical to TRBD2. Germline CDR1 reads LNHNV; CDR2 reads YYDKDF (reference sequence). V lost 1 base and J lost 6; bases outside the gene matches: 6. The CDR3 runs to 15 residues. In DNA form, the CDR3 reads TGTGCCACCAGCAGAGTAGCGGGAGGAAAGAGCGAGCAGTACTTC. Protein product: CATSRVAGGKSEQYF.

This clonotype was picked up one time. The rearrangement joins TRBV9 to TRBJ2-3; no reliable D call. The CDR3 consists of 16 residues. V was shortened by 3 bases and J by 2 bases, with 16 bases between the two germline ends. Germline CDR1 reads SGDLS; CDR2 reads YYNGEE. The CDR3 DNA follows: TGTGCCAGCAGCGAGTTCGGTATTGCCTCCACAGATACGCAGTATTTT. It encodes CASSEFGIASTDTQYF. Combining the CDR3 with reference TRBV9 and TRBJ2-3 gives the whole variable domain DSGVTQTPKHLITATGQRVTLRCSPRSGDLSVYWYQQSLDQGLQFLIQYYNGEERAKGNILERFSAQQFPDLHSELNLSSLELGDSALYFCASSEFGIASTDTQYFGPGTRLTVL.

V and J are TRBV18 and TRBJ2-6; D is possibly TRBD1 (5 bases). Looked up from germline, CDR1 is KGHSH and CDR2 is LQKENI. Trimming took off 3 bases at V and 0 bases at J, with 21 bases between the two ends. The CDR3 has 20 residues. The CDR3 protein is CASSPYRPNEVTSGANVLTF. CDR3 DNA: TGTGCCAGCTCACCCTACAGGCCAAACGAAGTCACCTCTGGGGCCAACGTCCTGACTTTC.

The chain has TRBV5-1 and TRBJ1-2; D gene ambiguous. Germline V lookup: CDR1 SGHRS, CDR2 YFSETQ. This CDR3 is 14 amino acids long. The V end was cut by 7 bases, the J end by 0 bases, with 13 bases between. CDR3 bases: TGCGCCAGCTCGCAGGAAACGACTAACTATGGCTACACCTTC. It specifies CASSQETTNYGYTF.

The chain combines TRBV5-1 with TRBJ1-2; TRBD1 is a possible D gene (5 bases). This CDR3 spans 16 amino acids. Trimming took 1 base from V and 4 from J, leaving 17 bases between them. Looked up from germline, CDR1 is SGHRS and CDR2 is YFSETQ. The CDR3: CASSLTDRPDVYGYTF. CDR3 nucleotides: TGCGCCAGCAGCTTGACCGACAGACCGGACGTCTATGGCTACACCTTC.

This clonotype occurred once. The chain employs TRBV11-2 and TRBJ1-1; 8 positions agree with TRBD1. The germline V gene encodes CDR1 SGHAT and CDR2 FQNNGV. J was trimmed by 3 bases and V by 5 bases; bases with no gene match: 8. This CDR3 is built from 15 residues. This CDR3 reads CASSPGQGRYTEAFF. The DNA for the CDR3 is TGTGCCAGCAGCCCTGGACAGGGAAGATACACTGAAGCTTTCTTT.

The chain links TRBV7-3 to TRBJ1-2; no firm D call. Germline V gene data show CDR1 as SGHTA and CDR2 as FQGTGA. The CDR3 is made up of 13 amino acids. V lost 5 bases, J lost 3 bases, and 10 bases lay in between. The DNA for the CDR3 is TGTGCCAGCAGCCCCGACCGTCACTATGGCTACACCTTC. Translated, it gives CASSPDRHYGYTF.

This clonotype has just a few counts. V is TRBV9 and J is TRBJ2-1; D not certain. The V end was cut by 6 bases, the J end by 3 bases, with 10 bases between. The germline gives CDR1 SGDLS, CDR2 YYNGEE. This CDR3 is 13 amino acids long. The CDR3 is CASTSGDYNEQFF. The CDR3 DNA follows: TGTGCCAGCACTTCTGGAGACTACAATGAGCAGTTCTTC.

This sequence joins TRBV10-3 and TRBJ2-7, with a weak D call TRBD2 (6 bases). The CDR3 runs 13 residues. Deletions cut 8 bases from V and 0 bases from J, with 11 bases between. Germline V gene sequence: CDR1 ENHRY, CDR2 SYGVKD. The CDR3 sequence: CAIGSGRSYEQYF. The CDR3 DNA follows: TGTGCCATCGGTAGCGGTCGCTCCTACGAGCAGTACTTC.

A note on this clonotype: At one boundary the junction diverges from the germline segment, which might be a read error. The chain couples TRBV7-7 to TRBJ2-5, with a weak D call TRBD1 (5 bases). Germline values: CDR1 SSHAT, CDR2 FNYEAQ (reference sequence). The CDR3 runs to 15 residues. In DNA form, the CDR3 reads TGTGCTAGCAGCCTCACTACTTCTGGGGCGGAGACCCAGTACTTC. Translated: CASSLTTSGAETQYF.

In this sample, this clonotype turned up a few times. V gene TRBV6-2 or TRBV6-3 combines with J gene TRBJ2-7; tentatively, D is TRBD1 (5 bases). Germline-derived CDR1 and CDR2 are MNHEY and SVGEGT. Trimming took off 8 bases at V and 6 bases at J, with 14 bases between the two ends. CDR3 length: 12 amino acids. CDR3 in DNA: TGTGCCAGCGCCATCCAGGGTTTCGAGCAGTACTTC. Translated, it gives CASAIQGFEQYF.

This rearrangement joins TRBV9 to TRBJ2-1; no firm D call. The V and J ends lost 4 bases and 9 bases respectively, with 14 bases between them. CDR1 is SGDLS, CDR2 YYNGEE, per germline. The CDR3 loop spans 13 amino acids. CDR3 nucleotides: TGTGCCAGCAGCACCCGGATCTCGGGTGAGCAGTTCTTC. Its translation is CASSTRISGEQFF.

This clonotype was observed many times. V is TRBV29-1 and J is TRBJ2-7; D is unresolved. This CDR3 contains 10 residues. With 4 bases removed from V and 5 bases from J, the gap between germline ends came to 6 bases. Looked up from germline, CDR1 is SQVTM and CDR2 is ANQGSEA. The CDR3 is CSVVWDEQYF. The CDR3 DNA is TGCAGCGTTGTCTGGGACGAGCAGTACTTC.

As for this clonotype: A much larger clone lies one base from this, so it may be a read error. J is TRBJ2-7 and V is TRBV7-2, with 11 bases aligning to TRBD2. There are 15 residues in the CDR3. With V trimmed by 5 bases and J by 0 bases, 3 bases remained unmatched. CDR1 and CDR2 from the germline V gene are SGHTA and FQGNSA. In nucleotides, the CDR3 is TGTGCCAGCAGCGATACTAGCGGGAGCTCCTACGAGCAGTACTTC. It yields the protein CASSDTSGSSYEQYF.

V usage is TRBV7-4 and J usage is TRBJ2-7; 7 bases match TRBD1. This CDR3 is 17 amino acids long. Germline-derived CDR1 and CDR2 are SGHVT and SQSDAQ. The J segment lost 7 bases and the V segment lost 5 bases, leaving 20 bases of the junction unmatched. The CDR3 region is CASSPPFPRGRRREQYF. For the CDR3, the DNA is TGTGCCAGCAGCCCCCCTTTCCCTAGGGGGCGTCGGCGGGAGCAGTACTTC.

The chain carries TRBV20-1 and TRBJ2-3; D possibly corresponds to TRBD2 (7 bases). Trimming cost V 4 bases and J 4 bases, with 21 bases left between them. The CDR3 has 16 amino acids. Germline CDR1 reads DFQATT; CDR2 reads SNEGSKA (reference sequence). The CDR3 loop is CSATRGTTSRADTQYF. CDR3 nucleotides: TGCAGTGCTACCAGGGGTACGACTAGCCGGGCAGATACGCAGTATTTT.

This clonotype was counted between two and nine times. The V gene is TRBV20-1, the J gene TRBJ2-1, with D possibly matching TRBD2 (6 bases). The CDR3 length is 16 residues. V gave up 0 bases and J gave up 1 base, with 13 bases separating them. Germline V gene data show CDR1 as DFQATT and CDR2 as SNEGSKA (reference sequence). The CDR3 DNA is TGCAGTGCTAGAGATTACGGGGGAACTTCCTACAATGAGCAGTTCTTC. Amino acids: CSARDYGGTSYNEQFF.

This chain uses TRBV7-2 with TRBJ2-2; D is ambiguous. The CDR3 is 14 amino acids. CDR1 and CDR2 from the germline V gene are SGHTA and FQGNSA. Between the trimmed V and J ends, which lost 8 bases and 0 bases, there was a span of 10 bases. CDR3 bases: TGTGCCAGCGGAAAGGACGCGAACACCGGGGAGCTGTTTTTT. Amino acids: CASGKDANTGELFF.

The rearrangement links TRBV4-3 to TRBJ2-1; no clear D. CDR1 and CDR2 from the germline V gene are LGHNA and YSLEER. The CDR3 consists of 14 residues. Trimming left V 1 base short and J 10 bases short, with 14 bases between. CDR3 region: CASSQVIALGEQFF. CDR3 sequence (DNA): TGCGCCAGCAGCCAAGTGATAGCTCTAGGCGAGCAGTTCTTC.

This clonotype occurred many times. CDR3 DNA sequence: TGTGCCAGCAGTTTGGGCAGGGACAACACTGAAGCTTTCTTT. Translation: CASSLGRDNTEAFF. The V gene is TRBV12-3 or TRBV12-4, the J gene TRBJ1-1, with D tentatively TRBD1 (5 bases). The CDR3 is 14 amino acids. V was cut by 3 bases and J by 2 bases, with 10 bases left in between.

The V and J genes are TRBV9 and TRBJ1-1; TRBD1 might be the D (6 bases). The CDR3 spans 16 residues. Per the germline V gene, CDR1 is SGDLS and CDR2 is YYNGEE. Trimming pared 3 bases from V and 5 bases from J, leaving 20 bases between. Here the CDR3 reads CASSAPGGGGITEAFF. CDR3 DNA sequence: TGTGCCAGCAGCGCACCAGGTGGGGGGGGCATTACTGAAGCTTTCTTT.